These T cell receptor beta chains were read from a single sample in a study of blood T cell repertoires in COVID-19. Produced via immunoSEQ multiplex PCR; TCRdb's table is partial and in-frame only. The sample lists over 200,000 clones; about four fifths were seen once. The specimen was peripheral blood. The receptors stem from an elderly man with acute or convalescent COVID-19. The CDR3 runs from the conserved cysteine through the conserved F or W. Fields, in order: V gene, D gene, clone size, J gene, CDR3 protein, CDR3 DNA. D genes are given only for firm matches. Clone size is shown for a subset of rows, as once, few, many or a class of expanded clone.

TRBV7-6,TRBD2,.,TRBJ2-1,CASRGLAGIYNEQFF,TGTGCCAGTCGGGGACTAGCGGGAATATACAATGAGCAGTTCTTC
TRBV5-1,TRBD1,.,TRBJ2-5,CASSLEWTGQETQYF,TGCGCCAGCAGCCTCGAGTGGACAGGCCAAGAGACCCAGTACTTC
TRBV16,.,few,TRBJ2-2,CASSQLEGAGELFF,TGTGCCAGCAGCCAACTTGAAGGGGCCGGGGAGCTGTTTTTT
TRBV29-1,TRBD1,.,TRBJ1-2,CSVERTGGPYGYTF,TGCAGCGTTGAGCGGACAGGGGGCCCCTATGGCTACACCTTC
TRBV4-1,TRBD1,.,TRBJ2-1,CASSNEGQAYNEQFF,TGCGCCAGCAGCAACGAGGGACAGGCCTACAATGAGCAGTTCTTC
TRBV5-5,TRBD1,.,TRBJ2-2,CASSLLQGVGTGELFF,TGTGCCAGCAGCTTGTTGCAGGGGGTGGGCACCGGGGAGCTGTTTTTT
TRBV3-1/TRBV3-2,TRBD2,many,TRBJ2-7,CASSQSLAGGYEQYF,TGTGCCAGCAGCCAGTCACTAGCGGGAGGGTACGAGCAGTACTTC
TRBV11-2,TRBD1,.,TRBJ2-7,CASSSSGTGIYEQYF,TGTGCCAGCAGCTCGTCCGGGACAGGGATCTACGAGCAGTACTTC
TRBV12-3/TRBV12-4,TRBD1,.,TRBJ2-7,CASSGTGTYEQYF,TGTGCCAGCAGTGGGACAGGGACCTACGAGCAGTACTTC
TRBV11-2,TRBD1,.,TRBJ1-6,CASSSTGVNSPLHF,TGTGCCAGCAGCTCCACAGGGGTCAATTCACCCCTCCACTTT
TRBV18,TRBD2,few,TRBJ2-7,CASSPGLVPYEQYF,TGTGCCAGCTCTCCGGGACTAGTTCCCTACGAGCAGTACTTC
TRBV3-1/TRBV3-2,TRBD2,.,TRBJ2-1,CASSPSASGTFAQFF,TGTGCCAGCAGCCCCTCGGCTAGCGGGACTTTTGCGCAGTTCTTC
TRBV19,TRBD2,.,TRBJ2-7,CASSSHGLASYEQYF,TGTGCCAGTAGTTCCCACGGACTAGCCTCCTACGAGCAGTACTTC
TRBV7-2,.,.,TRBJ2-5,CASSLGDRGWEETQYF,TGTGCCAGCAGCTTAGGCGACCGGGGGTGGGAAGAGACCCAGTACTTC
TRBV6-5,.,.,TRBJ1-5,CASSLKPGPQHF,TGTGCCAGCAGCCTTAAGCCGGGGCCCCAGCATTTT
TRBV9,TRBD2,.,TRBJ2-3,CASSVTGGGPYSTDTQYF,TGTGCCAGCAGCGTAACGGGCGGGGGACCTTACAGCACAGATACGCAGTATTTT
TRBV6-1,TRBD2,once,TRBJ2-5,CASSEGLAGGGETQYF,TGTGCCAGCAGTGAAGGACTAGCGGGAGGGGGGGAGACCCAGTACTTC
TRBV4-1,.,.,TRBJ2-7,CASSQEGVTAYEQYF,TGCGCCAGCAGCCAAGAAGGGGTTACCGCCTACGAGCAGTACTTC
TRBV11-1,.,.,TRBJ2-5,CASSLRFEQETQYF,TGTGCCAGCAGCCTACGGTTCGAGCAAGAGACCCAGTACTTC
TRBV21-1,.,once,TRBJ2-1,CASTRWRESDNEQFF,TGTGCCAGCACCAGGTGGAGGGAGTCCGACAATGAGCAGTTCTTC
TRBV27,.,.,TRBJ2-7,CASSRDQTGRWYEQYF,TGTGCCAGCAGTCGAGATCAGACAGGGAGGTGGTACGAGCAGTACTTC
TRBV25-1,TRBD2,.,TRBJ2-5,CASTGTSGIETQYF,TGTGCCAGCACCGGGACTAGCGGGATTGAGACCCAGTACTTC
TRBV28,TRBD2,.,TRBJ2-7,CASRFGGSYEQYF,TGTGCCAGCAGATTCGGGGGGAGCTACGAGCAGTACTTC
TRBV19,.,.,TRBJ1-2,CASKRNPRGDYGYTF,TGTGCCAGTAAACGTAACCCACGGGGGGACTATGGCTACACCTTC
TRBV3-1/TRBV3-2,.,.,TRBJ2-7,CASSQRSQGEQYF,TGTGCCAGCAGCCAAAGATCTCAGGGCGAGCAGTACTTC
TRBV2,.,.,TRBJ1-3,CASKEGLDTIYF,TGTGCCAGCAAGGAGGGTTTGGACACCATATATTTT
TRBV18,TRBD1,once,TRBJ1-1,CASSPQGVEGNTEAFF,TGTGCCAGCTCACCGCAGGGGGTGGAGGGCAACACTGAAGCTTTCTTT
TRBV23-1,.,.,TRBJ1-2,CASSQWGPNYGYTF,TGCGCCAGCAGTCAATGGGGGCCTAACTATGGCTACACCTTC
TRBV20-1,TRBD2,.,TRBJ2-5,CSASGASGGSQETQYF,TGCAGTGCTAGTGGCGCTAGCGGGGGGAGCCAAGAGACCCAGTACTTC
TRBV27,.,.,TRBJ2-5,CASSERLVGAETQYF,TGTGCCAGCAGCGAGAGACTAGTAGGGGCAGAGACCCAGTACTTC
TRBV20-1,.,.,TRBJ2-2,CSASRGTNTGELFF,TGCAGTGCTAGTCGCGGGACGAACACCGGGGAGCTGTTTTTT
TRBV19,TRBD1,few,TRBJ2-1,CASSGSGTGEQFF,TGTGCCAGTAGTGGCTCCGGGACAGGGGAGCAGTTCTTC
TRBV24-1,.,.,TRBJ1-5,CATSKQGDNQPQHF,TGTGCCACCAGTAAACAGGGTGACAATCAGCCCCAGCATTTT
TRBV6-5,.,.,TRBJ2-3,CASRSSQVDTQYF,TGTGCCAGCCGTAGCAGTCAAGTAGATACGCAGTATTTT
TRBV3-1/TRBV3-2,.,.,TRBJ2-2,CASRFGGDTGELFF,TGTGCCAGCAGATTCGGCGGGGACACCGGGGAGCTGTTTTTT
TRBV29-1,.,.,TRBJ1-3,CSVEWSAGNTIYF,TGCAGCGTCGAGTGGAGCGCTGGAAACACCATATATTTT
TRBV2,.,.,TRBJ2-1,CASSDGGHNEQFF,TGTGCCAGCAGTGATGGGGGCCACAATGAGCAGTTCTTC
TRBV11-2,TRBD1,.,TRBJ2-6,CASSLTGGASGANVLTF,TGTGCCAGCAGCTTGACAGGGGGGGCCTCTGGGGCCAACGTCCTGACTTTC
TRBV19,.,.,TRBJ2-3,CASTAGQTDTQYF,TGTGCCAGTACCGCGGGGCAGACAGATACGCAGTATTTT
TRBV24-1,.,.,TRBJ2-1,CATSDLGGGFYNEQFF,TGTGCCACCAGTGATTTAGGGGGAGGGTTCTACAATGAGCAGTTCTTC
TRBV7-8,TRBD2,.,TRBJ2-3,CASSFSSWASGTTSTDTQYF,TGTGCCAGCAGCTTTTCGAGTTGGGCTAGCGGGACCACTAGCACAGATACGCAGTATTTT
TRBV18,.,.,TRBJ2-5,CASSHEREETQYF,TGTGCCAGCTCACACGAGCGGGAAGAGACCCAGTACTTC
TRBV28,TRBD2,.,TRBJ2-5,CASTLGLGVETQYF,TGTGCCAGCACCTTGGGACTAGGTGTCGAGACCCAGTACTTC
TRBV6-5,.,.,TRBJ1-2,CASRTAGDYGYTF,TGTGCCAGCAGGACCGCGGGGGACTATGGCTACACCTTC
TRBV6-1,.,once,TRBJ1-5,CASSEVGAQPQHF,TGTGCCAGCAGTGAAGTGGGGGCTCAGCCCCAGCATTTT
TRBV28,TRBD2,.,TRBJ2-5,CASSAGLAVGETQYF,TGTGCCAGCAGTGCCGGACTAGCGGTGGGGGAGACCCAGTACTTC
TRBV5-4,.,.,TRBJ2-7,CASSRGDLQGAQYF,TGTGCCAGCAGCCGGGGGGACTTACAGGGTGCGCAGTACTTC
TRBV27,.,.,TRBJ1-1,CASTSPQGNTEAFF,TGTGCCAGCACTTCCCCACAGGGGAACACTGAAGCTTTCTTT